These T cell receptor beta chains were read from a single sample in a study of shared clonotypes between healthy human individuals. Sequencing was performed with immunoSEQ multiplex PCR; in TCRdb, only in-frame clones are kept and a portion is missing. The sample records 2 million to 2.5 million clones, roughly 93% being singletons. The sequenced sample consisted of naive CD4+ T cells from PBMCs. The source of these receptors is a man aged 18-30 years in good health. Some clones in this sample may be carry-over from other donors' samples. Each CDR3 is given with its conserved first and last residue.

j_call | v_call | cdr3_aa
TRBJ2-6 | TRBV6-5 | CATVHEPSGANVLTF
TRBJ2-2 | TRBV5-1 | CASSLAPTPWVRTGYTGELFF
TRBJ2-1 | TRBV5-1 | CASSLAGDLYNEQFF
TRBJ2-7 | TRBV7-2 | CASSLNTAGARNEQYF
TRBJ1-6 | TRBV5-1 | CASSLLSGTKNSPLHF
TRBJ2-1 | TRBV18 | CASSLGPAGRYNEQFF
TRBJ2-1 | TRBV6-1 | CASSGGGGYNEQFF
TRBJ2-7 | TRBV18 | CASSLDRWSSYEQYF
TRBJ1-2 | TRBV7-2 | CASNLGPGGSYGYTF
TRBJ2-2 | TRBV7-2 | CASSRGGAGGWGGELFF
TRBJ1-2 | TRBV6-5 | CASSYGTDGYTF
TRBJ2-7 | TRBV5-1 | CASSPPTAEQYF
TRBJ1-1 | TRBV28 | CASSSPRTGNTEAFF
TRBJ2-1 | TRBV5-1 | CASSPRTGGIDEQFF
TRBJ2-2 | TRBV7-6 | CASSSKTSSTGELFF
TRBJ2-2 | TRBV11-2 | CASSPGGGRITGELFF
TRBJ2-1 | TRBV29-1 | CSVGPGTGGPYNEQFF
TRBJ2-1 | TRBV28 | CASSLAGAYNEQFF
TRBJ2-1 | TRBV7-3 | CASSMGGANEQFF
TRBJ2-7 | TRBV19 | CASSMAGAGFNEQYF